This T cell receptor beta chain was recovered during a study of blood T cell repertoires in COVID-19. The overall study: Researchers got acute and convalescent COVID-19 samples from the United States, Italy and Spain. PBMCs, B-cell-depleted T cells, or T cells provided the cDNA or gDNA that made up the material.

Original analysis: Reference gene primers were amplified, and this amplification served to estimate nucleated cell counts. Assay used: immunoSEQ multiplex PCR; TCRdb lists only in-frame clones, some missing. From that table come the V and J calls and clone size; the DNA was used to work out D and trimming. The table has more than 140,000 clones, approximately 82% seen once. V shed 5 bases and J shed 1 base, with 8 bases lying between them. Per the germline V gene, CDR1 is SGHAT and CDR2 is FQNNGV. The CDR3 is made up of 14 amino acids. Sequenced input: peripheral blood. The sequence derives from a human donor in a cohort sampled during active COVID-19. The V call is TRBV11-2, the J call TRBJ2-2; D is undetermined. This CDR3 reads CASSAYMNTGELFF. CDR3 sequence (DNA): TGTGCCAGCAGCGCTTACATGAACACCGGGGAGCTGTTTTTT.